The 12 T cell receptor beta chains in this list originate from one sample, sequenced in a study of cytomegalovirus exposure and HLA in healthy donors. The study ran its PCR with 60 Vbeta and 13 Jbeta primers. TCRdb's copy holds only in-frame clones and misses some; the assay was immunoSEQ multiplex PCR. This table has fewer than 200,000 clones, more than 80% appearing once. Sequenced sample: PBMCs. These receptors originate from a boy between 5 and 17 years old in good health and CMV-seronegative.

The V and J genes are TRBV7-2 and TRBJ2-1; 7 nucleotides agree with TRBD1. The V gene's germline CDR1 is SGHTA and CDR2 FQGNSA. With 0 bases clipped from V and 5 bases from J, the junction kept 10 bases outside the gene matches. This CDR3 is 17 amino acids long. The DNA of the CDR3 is TGTGCCAGCAGCTTAGCTAGGGGGCTGACACTAGACAATGAGCAGTTCTTC. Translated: CASSLARGLTLDNEQFF.

The chain's CDR3 is CATSRRGLSKGYSYEQYF. CDR3 DNA: TGTGCCACCAGCAGAAGGGGACTTAGTAAAGGGTACTCCTACGAGCAGTACTTC. The rearrangement links TRBV15 to TRBJ2-7, with TRBD2 as a possible D gene (6 bases). The CDR3 contains 18 residues. The V end lost 2 bases, the J end lost 0 bases, and 20 bases lay between the germline ends. Germline values: CDR1 LNHNV, CDR2 YYDKDF (reference sequence).

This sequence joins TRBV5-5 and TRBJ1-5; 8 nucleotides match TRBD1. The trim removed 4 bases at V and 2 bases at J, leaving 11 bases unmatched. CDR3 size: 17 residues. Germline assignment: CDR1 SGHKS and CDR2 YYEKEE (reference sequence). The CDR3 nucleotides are TGTGCCAGCAGCCCCGGACAGGGAAAAACGGGCAATCAGCCCCAGCATTTT. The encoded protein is CASSPGQGKTGNQPQHF.

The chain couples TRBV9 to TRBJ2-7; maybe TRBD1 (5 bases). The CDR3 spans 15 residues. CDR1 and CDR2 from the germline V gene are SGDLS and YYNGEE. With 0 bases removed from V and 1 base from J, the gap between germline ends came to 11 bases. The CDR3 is CASSVGTLPSYEQYF. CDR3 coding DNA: TGTGCCAGCAGCGTAGGGACACTACCTTCCTACGAGCAGTACTTC.

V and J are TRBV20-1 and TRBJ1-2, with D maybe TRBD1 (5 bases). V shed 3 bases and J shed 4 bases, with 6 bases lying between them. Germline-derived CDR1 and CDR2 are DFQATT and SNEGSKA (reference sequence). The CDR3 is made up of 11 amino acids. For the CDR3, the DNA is TGCAGTGCTAGCAGGGTCTATGGCTACACCTTC. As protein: CSASRVYGYTF.

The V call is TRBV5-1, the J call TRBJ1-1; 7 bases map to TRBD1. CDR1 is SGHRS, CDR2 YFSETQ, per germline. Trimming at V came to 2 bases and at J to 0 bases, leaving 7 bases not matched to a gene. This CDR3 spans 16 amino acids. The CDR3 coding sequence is TGCGCCAGCAGCTTTGCCCCTACAGGGGTGAACACTGAAGCTTTCTTT. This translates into CASSFAPTGVNTEAFF.

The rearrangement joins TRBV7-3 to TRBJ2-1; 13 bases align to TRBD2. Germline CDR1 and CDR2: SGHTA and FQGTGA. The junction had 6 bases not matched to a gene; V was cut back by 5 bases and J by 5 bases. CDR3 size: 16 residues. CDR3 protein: CASSTPGLAGNNEQFF. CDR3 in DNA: TGTGCCAGCAGCACCCCGGGACTAGCGGGGAACAATGAGCAGTTCTTC. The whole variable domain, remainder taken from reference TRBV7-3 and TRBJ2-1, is GAGVSQTPSNKVTEKGKYVELRCDPISGHTALYWYRQSLGQGPEFLIYFQGTGAADDSGLPNDRFFAVRPEGSVSTLKIQRTERGDSAVYLCASSTPGLAGNNEQFFGPGTRLTVL.

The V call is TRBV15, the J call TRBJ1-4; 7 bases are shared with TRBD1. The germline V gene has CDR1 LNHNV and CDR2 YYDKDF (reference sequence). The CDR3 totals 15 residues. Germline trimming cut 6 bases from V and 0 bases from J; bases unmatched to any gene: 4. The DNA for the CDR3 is TGTGCCACCAGGTATACAGGGGCAACTAATGAAAAACTGTTTTTT. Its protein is CATRYTGATNEKLFF.

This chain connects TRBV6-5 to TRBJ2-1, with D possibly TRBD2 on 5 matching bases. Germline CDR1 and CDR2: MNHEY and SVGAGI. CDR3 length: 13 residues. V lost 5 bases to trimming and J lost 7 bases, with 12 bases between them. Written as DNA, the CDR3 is TGTGCCAGCAGTGCGGGCGGCTTTAATGAGCAGTTCTTC. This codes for CASSAGGFNEQFF.

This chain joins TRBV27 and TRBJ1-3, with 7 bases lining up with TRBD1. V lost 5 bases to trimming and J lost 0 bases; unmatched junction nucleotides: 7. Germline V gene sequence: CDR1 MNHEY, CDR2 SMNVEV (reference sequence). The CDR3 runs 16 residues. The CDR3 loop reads CASSPSGQISGNTIYF. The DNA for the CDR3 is TGTGCCAGCAGTCCCTCGGGACAGATCTCTGGAAACACCATATATTTT.

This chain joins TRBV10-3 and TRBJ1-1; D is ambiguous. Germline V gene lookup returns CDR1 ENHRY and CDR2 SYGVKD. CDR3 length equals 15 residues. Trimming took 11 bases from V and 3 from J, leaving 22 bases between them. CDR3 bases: TGTGCCGTCAACGCTATGACGGGGAAAGACACTGAAGCTTTCTTT. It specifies CAVNAMTGKDTEAFF.

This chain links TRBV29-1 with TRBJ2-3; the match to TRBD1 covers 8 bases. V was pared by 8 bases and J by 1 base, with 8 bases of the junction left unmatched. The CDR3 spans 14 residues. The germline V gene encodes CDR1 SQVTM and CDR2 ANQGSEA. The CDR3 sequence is CSSRTGIGTDTQYF. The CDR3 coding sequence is TGCAGCTCCCGGACAGGGATCGGCACAGATACGCAGTATTTT.